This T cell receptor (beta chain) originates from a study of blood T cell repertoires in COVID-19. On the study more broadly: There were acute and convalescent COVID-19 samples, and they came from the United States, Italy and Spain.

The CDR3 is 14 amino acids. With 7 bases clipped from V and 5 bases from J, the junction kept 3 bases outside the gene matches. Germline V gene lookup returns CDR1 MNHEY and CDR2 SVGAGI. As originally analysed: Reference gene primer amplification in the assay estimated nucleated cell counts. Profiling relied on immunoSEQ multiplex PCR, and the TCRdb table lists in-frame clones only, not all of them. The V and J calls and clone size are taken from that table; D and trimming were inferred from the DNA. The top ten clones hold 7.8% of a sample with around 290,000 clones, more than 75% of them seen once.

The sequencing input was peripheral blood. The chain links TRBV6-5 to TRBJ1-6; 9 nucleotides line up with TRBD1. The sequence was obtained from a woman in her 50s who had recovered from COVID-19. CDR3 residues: CASTRTGDNSPLHF. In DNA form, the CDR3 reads TGTGCCAGCACGAGGACAGGGGATAATTCACCCCTCCACTTT.